Described below is a single TCR beta chain sequence and its context. A much larger clone differs by one base, so this may be a read error. This record comes from a study of tumor and adjacent non-tumor tissue in lung cancer. Study details: The cohort had about 12 adenocarcinoma, a couple of squamous cell and 1 small cell patients. Some 4.2 million productive TCRbeta reads were obtained per sample on average.

This sample's RNA came from whole unsorted tissue. The library came from three nested PCR rounds adapted from ARM-PCR protocols. TCRdb recomputed calls from the multiplex PCR reads with MiXCR, one row per CDR3 protein. Here the sample spans 200,000 to 250,000 distinct CDR3 sequences, less than 80% being singletons. Germline V gives CDR1 MNHNS, CDR2 SASEGT. The CDR3 extends over 12 amino acids. The V end was cut by 0 bases, the J end by 9 bases, with 8 bases between. This chain links TRBV6-1 with TRBJ1-2; D gene ambiguous. The sequence was obtained from a man between 60 and 75 years old with non-small cell lung cancer. Source material: lung tumor tissue. The CDR3 spells CASSEAGHSYTF. CDR3 coding DNA: TGTGCCAGCAGTGAAGCAGGGCATAGCTACACCTTC.